The clone carrying this TCR beta chain was detected once. Its matching antigen is unknown. These data are taken from a study of T cells in localized non-small cell lung cancer. Here immunoSEQ multiplex PCR was the method, and the copy in TCRdb shows in-frame clones only, minus some. The table shows 40,000 to 55,000 clones, with 65% to 90% occurring only once. General study findings and limits: Uninvolved adjacent lung showed peak T cell clonality, exceeding tumor.

Trimming cost V 4 bases and J 2 bases; bases outside gene matches: 5. Germline assignment: CDR1 MNHEY and CDR2 SVGAGI. The CDR3 runs to 15 residues. Sequencing was performed on peripheral blood mononuclear cells, taken before any cancer treatment. The rearrangement uses TRBV6-5 and TRBJ2-7; 10 bases fit TRBD2. This TCR came from a man between 40 and 70 years old with stage III lung adenocarcinoma. CDR3 nucleotide sequence: TGTGCCAGCAGTTCGGGACTAGCGAGACCCTACGAGCAGTACTTC. This translates into CASSSGLARPYEQYF.